The clone carrying this T cell receptor beta chain was seen many times. The CDR3 is made up of 13 amino acids. Per germline, CDR1 SGHRS and CDR2 YFSETQ. Between the trimmed V and J ends, which lost 4 bases and 4 bases, there was a span of 11 bases. cDNA carried unique molecular identifiers, and a universal primer site was added by template switching. TCRdb reanalysed the 5' RACE reads using MiXCR and keeps one entry per CDR3 protein. The table lists fewer than 250,000 distinct CDR3 sequences, roughly 9.4% of them singletons, with 5.1% in the top ten. This record belongs to a study of identical twins. The sample was memory (CD45RO+) T cells sorted from blood. The rearrangement uses TRBV5-1 and TRBJ2-5; D not certain. The TCR was taken from a young woman in good health. CDR3 sequence: CASSAMMGETQYF. Written as DNA, the CDR3 is TGCGCCAGCAGCGCGATGATGGGAGAGACCCAGTACTTC.